This T cell receptor (beta chain) was observed in a study of T cells in Graves' hyperthyroidism and ophthalmopathy. Study-wide results and limits: A 13 V-J signature model discriminated ophthalmopathy versus stable hyperthyroidism.

This clonotype came up many times. Its antigen is not known. Amplified regions were TCR beta CDR3 sequences from RNA transcripts. When the TCR CDR3 underwent first-round RT-PCR, the HTBI primer set was used. TCRdb re-called the multiplex PCR reads through MiXCR, storing one row per CDR3 protein. The table records hundreds of thousands of distinct CDR3 sequences, approximately 19% of them present only once. Sample: blood. The sequence was collected from a man between 45 and 60 years old with Graves' ophthalmopathy.

The CDR3 reads CASSLTGGQQPQHF. CDR3 coding DNA: TGTGCCAGCAGTCTAACAGGGGGCCAACAGCCCCAGCATTTT. The J gene is TRBJ1-5, the V gene TRBV6-1, with 9 bases identical to TRBD1. Trimming at V came to 5 bases and at J to 7 bases, leaving 6 bases not matched to a gene. The germline V gene encodes CDR1 MNHNS and CDR2 SASEGT. The CDR3 sequence is 14 residues long.